Detailed here is one T cell receptor (beta chain). Its antigen remains undetermined. No base quality information exists; no much larger clone differs at one position. The sample originates from a study of OX40 agonist ivuxolimab in advanced cancers. General notes on the study: Ivuxolimab, which targeted the costimulatory receptor OX40 (CD134), was an agonistic, fully human IgG2 monoclonal antibody. Intravenous ivuxolimab was administered to patients every 2 weeks at six dose levels: 0.01, 0.1, 0.3, 1.5, 3 and 10 mg/kg. Of the roughly 53 patients in dose escalation, around 19 had hepatocellular carcinoma, roughly 15 had melanoma, 9 had renal cell carcinoma and 9 had head and neck cancer. In the dose-escalation cohort, 75% to 90% of patients were male, and the mean age was roughly 60 years with a range of roughly 20 to 85. Patients were allowed to have had prior anti-PD-1, anti-PD-L1 or anti-CTLA-4 therapy, and around 43% of the dose-escalation patients had been treated with checkpoint inhibitors. Partial responses occurred in three dose-escalation patients, of whom one had hepatocellular carcinoma and two had cutaneous melanoma. Peripheral TCRbeta sequencing was intended to test whether TCR sequence diversity was altered and clonal T-cell expansion was caused by ivuxolimab. The monotherapy dose-escalation portion (N ≈ 55 patients) of the phase I ivuxolimab trial is reported in the paper.

What the work shows at the level of the full study, not this receptor alone: In the 0.1-3.0 mg/kg groups, partial responders were among the patients with the lowest normalized peripheral clonal expansion, particularly in CD8+ T cells. At doses of 0.1 to 3.0 mg/kg, clonal expansion of both CD4+ and CD8+ blood T cells was observed from baseline to week 6. After ivuxolimab, expanded clones were on average more numerous among CD8+ T cells than among CD4+ T cells. Low levels of normalized T-cell clonal expansion were also seen in some patients who did not respond. Antigen specificity was not determined for the clonally expanded peripheral T cells.

Patients with a history of autoimmune disease or receiving systemic immunosuppression were excluded from the trial. In every dose cohort, peripheral blood was drawn for TCR sequencing at baseline, cycle 4 day 1, and cycle 7 day 1. The samples were taken from a phase I, first-in-human, multicenter, open-label dose-escalation trial of ivuxolimab. Adults with locally advanced or metastatic melanoma, renal cell, hepatocellular, or head and neck squamous cell carcinoma were enrolled in the trial. Before TCR sequencing, CD4+ T cells and CD8+ T cells were sorted from peripheral blood as separate populations. V is reduced by 4 bases and J by 2 bases, leaving a spacing of 8 bases between them. CDR1 is given as SQVTM and CDR2 as ANQGSEA, both from the germline V gene. The CDR3 numbers 12 residues from cysteine through phenylalanine. The read is trimmed to its CDR3 DNA, 36 bases read in frame from base 1. For sequencing of the TCRbeta CDR3 region, genomic DNA was extracted from the sorted cells. The immunoSEQ Assay was used for sequencing of TCRbeta CDR3 regions. TCRdb carries this immuneACCESS record with in-frame sequences only. Its versions omit some clonotypes, under half of them owing to an unresolved V gene in the studies checked, with the rest unexplained. The sample records 50,000 to 80,000 clones, 70% to 90% of which are singletons. The top ten constitute approximately 9.4% of the sample.

The sequencing used CD4+ or CD8+ T cells sorted from blood, collected in a trial of the OX40 agonist ivuxolimab. This chain is built from TRBV29-1 and TRBJ1-2, with the D gene call left open. This sequence originates from an adult with an advanced solid tumor such as melanoma, head and neck, liver or kidney cancer. The sequenced DNA is TGCAGCGTTGTCGTATGGAACTATGGCTACACCTTC. Protein translation: CSVVVWNYGYTF.